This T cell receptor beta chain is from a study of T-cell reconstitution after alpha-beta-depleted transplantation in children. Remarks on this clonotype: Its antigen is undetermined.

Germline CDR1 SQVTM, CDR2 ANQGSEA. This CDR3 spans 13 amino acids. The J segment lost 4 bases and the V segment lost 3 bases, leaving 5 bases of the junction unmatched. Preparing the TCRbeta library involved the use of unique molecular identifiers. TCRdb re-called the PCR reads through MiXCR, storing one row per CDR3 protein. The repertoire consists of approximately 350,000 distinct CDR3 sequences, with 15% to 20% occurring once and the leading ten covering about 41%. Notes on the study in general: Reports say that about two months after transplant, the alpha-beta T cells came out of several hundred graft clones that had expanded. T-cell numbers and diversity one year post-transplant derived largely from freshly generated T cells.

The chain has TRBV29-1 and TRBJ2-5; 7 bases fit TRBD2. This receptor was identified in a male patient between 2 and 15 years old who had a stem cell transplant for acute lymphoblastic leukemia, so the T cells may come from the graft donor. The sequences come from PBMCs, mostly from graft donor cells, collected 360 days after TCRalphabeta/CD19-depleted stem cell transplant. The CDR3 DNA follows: TGCAGCGTTGATCTAGGGAGGGGAGAGACCCAGTACTTC. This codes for CSVDLGRGETQYF.